The 2 T cell receptor beta chains presented below share a single source sample, sequenced in a study of cytomegalovirus exposure and HLA in healthy donors. Profiled with immunoSEQ multiplex PCR; TCRdb holds only in-frame clones, not every one. The sample holds 150,000 or so clones; around nine tenths are singletons and the top ten take 20% to 25%. Sequencing used PBMCs. The receptors were sampled from a man between 18 and 35 years old in good health and CMV-seropositive.

The V call is TRBV7-9, the J call TRBJ2-7; 10 nucleotides match TRBD1. The CDR3 is 15 amino acids. J lost 5 bases, V lost 5 bases, and 9 bases had no gene match. Germline assignment: CDR1 SEHNR and CDR2 FQNEAQ (reference sequence). The CDR3 coding sequence is TGTGCCAGCAGCCTATACGACAGGGGGCCGAACGAGCAGTACTTC. Translated, it gives CASSLYDRGPNEQYF.

The chain carries TRBV2 and TRBJ2-7; 10 bases align to TRBD2. The CDR3 runs 17 residues. CDR1 and CDR2 from the germline V gene are SNHLY and FYNNEI. V lost 6 bases and J lost 2; bases outside the gene matches: 13. Here the CDR3 DNA reads TGTGCCAGCAGGGACCAGCGGGGGGGCTCCCGGGCCTACGAGCAGTACTTC. This gives the protein CASRDQRGGSRAYEQYF.